Below are 21 T cell receptor beta chains sequenced from a single sample in a study of T cells in Graves' hyperthyroidism and ophthalmopathy. There were TCR beta CDR3 regions amplified from RNA transcripts. Initially, a first-round RT-PCR of the TCR CDR3 employed the HTBI primer set. TCRdb itself ran the multiplex PCR reads through MiXCR, one entry per CDR3 protein. This sample has over 500,000 distinct CDR3 sequences; roughly 18% occur once, and the top ten carry around 17%. Sequencing used blood. The receptors derive from a woman under 30 with Graves' ophthalmopathy.

This clonotype was counted many times. The chain is built from TRBV27 and TRBJ1-5; no clear D gene. CDR1 MNHEY and CDR2 SMNVEV come from the germline V gene (reference sequence). The CDR3 runs 12 residues. V was shortened by 5 bases and J by 2 bases, with 4 bases between the two germline ends. The CDR3 spells CASSPGNQPQHF. DNA for the CDR3: TGTGCCAGCAGTCCCGGCAATCAGCCCCAGCATTTT.

On this clonotype itself: A much larger clonotype is one base distant, so this may be a read error. The V call is TRBV28, the J call TRBJ1-5; TRBD1 agrees at 7 bases. Germline V CDR1 and CDR2: MDHEN, SYDVKM. The CDR3 is 13 residues long. V dropped 6 bases and J dropped 6; count of bases not matched to a gene: 5. CDR3 residues: CASRMTGSQPQHF. The DNA for the CDR3 is TGTGCCAGCAGAATGACAGGGAGTCAGCCCCAGCATTTT.

This clonotype was detected only a few times. This rearrangement joins TRBV5-4 to TRBJ2-7, with a tentative D call TRBD2 (6 bases). CDR1 and CDR2 (germline): SGHNT, YYREEE (reference sequence). V lost 1 base to trimming and J lost 0 bases, with 11 bases between them. The CDR3 totals 15 residues. The CDR3 spells CASSLRDSSSYEQYF. The CDR3 coding sequence is TGTGCCAGCAGCTTGCGGGACTCGAGCTCCTACGAGCAGTACTTC.

This chain uses TRBV19 with TRBJ1-4; D gene uncertain. Looked up from germline, CDR1 is LNHDA and CDR2 is SQIVND (reference sequence). CDR3 length: 15 amino acids. The V gene lost 5 bases and the J gene lost 0 bases, with 10 bases spanning the gap. In DNA, the CDR3 is TGTGCCAGTAGTCCTGGATTTGCAACTAATGAAAAACTGTTTTTT. Protein sequence: CASSPGFATNEKLFF.

A few counts support this clonotype. The chain has TRBV19 and TRBJ2-1, with D perhaps assigned TRBD1 or TRBD2 (6 bases each). The germline V and J ends were trimmed by 3 bases and 9 bases, with 18 bases remaining between them. Germline V gene lookup returns CDR1 LNHDA and CDR2 SQIVND (reference sequence). There are 15 residues in the CDR3. The chain's CDR3 is CASSIGGGDWAEQFF. CDR3 nucleotide sequence: TGTGCCAGTAGTATTGGAGGGGGAGATTGGGCTGAGCAGTTCTTC.

The chain uses TRBV19 and TRBJ1-2; D gene unclear. The V gene's germline CDR1 is LNHDA and CDR2 SQIVND (reference sequence). Trimming stripped 4 bases from V and 4 bases from J, with 13 bases between. This CDR3 contains 14 residues. DNA for the CDR3: TGTGCCAGTAGTACCCCCGGGAGATCCTATGGCTACACCTTC. Its protein is CASSTPGRSYGYTF.

The V call is TRBV9, the J call TRBJ2-1, with 8 bases matching TRBD1. Trimming at V came to 3 bases and at J to 0 bases, leaving 2 bases not matched to a gene. CDR1 is SGDLS and CDR2 is YYNGEE in the germline V gene. This CDR3 comprises 15 residues. CDR3 sequence reads: CASSGTGSSYNEQFF. The CDR3 DNA reads TGTGCCAGCAGCGGGACAGGGAGCTCCTACAATGAGCAGTTCTTC.

This clonotype was counted a few times. V is TRBV6-2 or TRBV6-3 and J is TRBJ2-5; tentatively, D is TRBD2 (6 bases). Trimming left V 6 bases short and J 5 bases short, with 19 bases between. CDR3 length: 15 amino acids. Germline loops: CDR1 MNHEY, CDR2 SVGEGT. The CDR3 here is CASSEIGGPEETQYF. The DNA for the CDR3 is TGTGCCAGCAGCGAGATAGGAGGGCCGGAGGAGACCCAGTACTTC.

This clonotype was observed many times. J is TRBJ1-2 and V is TRBV28; 8 bases match TRBD1. CDR3 length: 14 amino acids. V gave up 6 bases and J gave up 7 bases; unmatched junction bases: 10. Germline lookup yields CDR1 MDHEN and CDR2 SYDVKM. CDR3 sequence reads: CASSQRPDRAGYTF. The CDR3 DNA sequence: TGTGCCAGCAGCCAAAGGCCGGACAGGGCTGGCTACACCTTC.

The chain recombines TRBV5-8 with TRBJ2-5; 8 positions match TRBD1. Looked up from germline, CDR1 is SGHTS and CDR2 is YDEGEE. There are 16 residues in the CDR3. V gave up 3 bases and J gave up 5 bases; unmatched junction bases: 12. CDR3 bases: TGTGCCAGCAGCTCGCCCCGGACAGGGCATGGGGAGACCCAGTACTTC. Protein product: CASSSPRTGHGETQYF. The full variable domain, with the rest looked up from reference TRBV5-8 and TRBJ2-5, is EAGVTQSPTHLIKTRGQQATLRCSPISGHTSVYWYQQALGLGLQFLLWYDEGEERNRGNFPPRFSGRQFPNYSSELNVNALELEDSALYLCASSSPRTGHGETQYFGPGTRLLVL.

This clonotype appeared many times. This sequence joins TRBV14 and TRBJ1-6; the match to TRBD1 covers 8 bases. V dropped 4 bases and J dropped 9; count of bases not matched to a gene: 8. Germline V gives CDR1 SGHDN, CDR2 FVKESK. The CDR3 totals 15 residues. CDR3 nucleotide sequence: TGTGCCAGCAGCCGCCGAGGACAGGGAGGTTCACCCCTCCACTTT. It translates to CASSRRGQGGSPLHF.

A few counts support this clonotype. The chain employs TRBV6-1 and TRBJ1-5; D gene uncertain. The V gene lost 6 bases and the J gene lost 4 bases, with 4 bases spanning the gap. This CDR3 region has 11 residues. In germline, CDR1 is MNHNS, CDR2 SASEGT. The CDR3 DNA is TGTGCCAGCAGGAAAAATCAGCCCCAGCATTTT. Translation gives CASRKNQPQHF.

This clonotype was found many times. V usage is TRBV12-3 or TRBV12-4 and J usage is TRBJ1-5; D uncertain. V shed 4 bases and J shed 0 bases, with 4 bases lying between them. This CDR3 region has 13 residues. The CDR3 DNA reads TGTGCCAGCAGTTACAATAGCAATCAGCCCCAGCATTTT. It encodes CASSYNSNQPQHF.

This clonotype was recorded many times. CDR3 sequence reads: CASSLYRGGTGELFF. As DNA, the CDR3 is TGTGCCAGCAGCTTATACAGGGGGGGCACCGGGGAGCTGTTTTTT. The V and J genes are TRBV7-8 and TRBJ2-2; TRBD1 might be the D (8 bases). Per the germline V gene, CDR1 is SGHVS and CDR2 is FQNEAQ. The germline V and J ends were trimmed by 2 bases and 4 bases, with 11 bases remaining between them. There are 15 residues in the CDR3.

This clonotype was observed many times. The chain has TRBV7-2 and TRBJ2-2; possible D gene TRBD1, 6 bases. V was pared by 5 bases and J by 0 bases, with 13 bases between. Germline assignment: CDR1 SGHTA and CDR2 FQGNSA. The CDR3 has 16 amino acids. The CDR3 region is CASSLTGTTNTGELFF. In DNA form, the CDR3 reads TGTGCCAGCAGCCTAACCGGGACAACGAACACCGGGGAGCTGTTTTTT. Supplemented by reference TRBV7-2 and TRBJ2-2, the full variable domain reads GAGVSQSPSNKVTEKGKDVELRCDPISGHTALYWYRQSLGQGLEFLIYFQGNSAPDKSGLPSDRFSAERTGGSVSTLTIQRTQQEDSAVYLCASSLTGTTNTGELFFGEGSRLTVL.

A few counts support this clonotype. The chain uses TRBV6-2 or TRBV6-3 and TRBJ1-5; D not resolved. Looked up from germline, CDR1 is MNHEY and CDR2 is SVGEGT. This CDR3 is built from 13 residues. The germline V and J ends were trimmed by 6 bases and 0 bases, with 6 bases remaining between them. The CDR3 region has the DNA TGTGCCAGCAGGCCTTATAGCAATCAGCCCCAGCATTTT. It specifies CASRPYSNQPQHF.

The CDR3 DNA reads as TGTGCCAGCAGTTTATTGACCGCAGCGAACACCGGGGAGCTGTTTTTT. It encodes CASSLLTAANTGELFF. The chain recombines TRBV28 with TRBJ2-2, with D unresolved. Trimming took 1 base from V and 0 from J, leaving 9 bases between them. This CDR3 region has 16 residues. The germline gives CDR1 MDHEN, CDR2 SYDVKM.

This clonotype was counted only a few times. The CDR3 nucleotides are TGCAGCGTTGAGGGGAGTACCTACGAGCAGTACTTC. The encoded protein is CSVEGSTYEQYF. V gene TRBV29-1 combines with J gene TRBJ2-7; a possible D gene is TRBD2 (5 bases). Germline V gene data show CDR1 as SQVTM and CDR2 as ANQGSEA. The CDR3 has 12 residues. Trimming removed 3 bases from V and 2 bases from J, with 8 bases in between.

This clonotype was seen ten or more times. The chain is built from TRBV13 and TRBJ2-1, with unresolved D. Trimming took off 5 bases at V and 8 bases at J, with 16 bases between the two ends. The V gene's germline CDR1 is PRHDT and CDR2 FYEKMQ (reference sequence). CDR3 size: 14 residues. The CDR3 protein is CASSPFQRPDEQFF. As DNA, the CDR3 is TGTGCCAGCAGCCCTTTCCAAAGGCCGGATGAGCAGTTCTTC.

In its sample, this clonotype was seen a few times. The V gene is TRBV30, the J gene TRBJ2-5, with D tentatively TRBD1 (6 bases). Per germline, CDR1 GTSNPN and CDR2 SVGIG (reference sequence). V lost 5 bases, J lost 1 base, and 14 bases lay in between. This CDR3 contains 14 residues. As DNA, the CDR3 is TGTGCCTGGGCCAAGGGGGATATCCAAGAGACCCAGTACTTC. It codes for CAWAKGDIQETQYF.

This clonotype was counted many times. V is TRBV7-3 and J is TRBJ2-3, with 8 bases aligning to TRBD1. The CDR3 runs 19 residues. Germline trimming cut 4 bases from V and 4 bases from J; bases unmatched to any gene: 19. Germline lookup yields CDR1 SGHTA and CDR2 FQGTGA. DNA for the CDR3: TGTGCCAGCAGCTCCTACGGGCCAGGGGGCGCGACAAGCCCAGATACGCAGTATTTT. Amino acid sequence: CASSSYGPGGATSPDTQYF. The complete variable domain, with remaining parts taken from reference TRBV7-3 and TRBJ2-3, reads GAGVSQTPSNKVTEKGKYVELRCDPISGHTALYWYRQSLGQGPEFLIYFQGTGAADDSGLPNDRFFAVRPEGSVSTLKIQRTERGDSAVYLCASSSYGPGGATSPDTQYFGPGTRLTVL.